Following are 26 T cell receptor beta chains from one sample sequenced in a study of Ad26.COV2.S vaccination and SARS-CoV-2 variants. Described treatment: 15 to 20 received Ad26.COV2.S at low or high dose, single or two shots; about 5 received placebo; per-sample allocation not given. The investigators took samples on day 63 after the first vaccine or placebo injection. The repertoire was sequenced with immunoSEQ multiplex PCR; TCRdb's copy has only in-frame clones and lacks some. Of hundreds of thousands of clones listed, approximately 90% are singletons. Sequenced material: peripheral blood, taken in a trial of Ad26.COV2.S vaccine versus placebo. Receptors were obtained from a person between 18 and 65 years old who received the Ad26.COV2.S COVID-19 vaccine or a placebo.

The chain joins TRBV9 to TRBJ2-1, with D unresolved. The CDR3 covers 16 residues. Trimming removed 0 bases at V and 7 bases at J, with 17 bases between. The germline CDR1 and CDR2 sequences are SGDLS and YYNGEE. CDR3 loop: CASSVESRQYENEQFF. CDR3 DNA: TGTGCCAGCAGCGTAGAAAGCCGGCAATACGAGAATGAGCAGTTCTTC.

The CDR3 sequence is CASSFTGGYYGYTF. For the CDR3, the DNA is TGTGCCAGCAGCTTTACAGGGGGCTACTATGGCTACACCTTC. V usage is TRBV7-2 and J usage is TRBJ1-2; 9 nucleotides line up with TRBD1. CDR3 length: 14 residues. CDR1 is SGHTA and CDR2 is FQGNSA in the germline V gene. V lost 3 bases and J lost 3; bases outside the gene matches: 2.

This rearrangement joins TRBV4-2 to TRBJ1-2; 8 bases are shared with TRBD1. Germline V gene sequence: CDR1 LGHNA, CDR2 YNFKEQ. The CDR3 contains 15 residues. V shed 0 bases and J 5 bases; nucleotides not matched to a gene: 5. CDR3 protein: CASSQDFRTGYGYTF. CDR3 DNA: TGTGCCAGCAGCCAAGATTTTAGGACAGGGTATGGCTACACCTTC.

The chain links TRBV5-1 to TRBJ1-1, with D hard to call. Germline values: CDR1 SGHRS, CDR2 YFSETQ. The CDR3 is made up of 12 amino acids. The V and J ends lost 3 bases and 1 base respectively, with 4 bases between them. The CDR3 DNA sequence: TGCGCCAGCAGCTGGGGGAACACTGAAGCTTTCTTT. Protein: CASSWGNTEAFF.

The chain uses TRBV6-6 and TRBJ1-2; D perhaps matches TRBD1 (5 bases). There are 16 residues in the CDR3. The V and J ends lost 5 bases and 7 bases respectively, with 23 bases between them. Germline CDR1 reads MNHNY; CDR2 reads SVGAGI (reference sequence). Here the CDR3 DNA reads TGTGCCAGCAGTCCCGGGACCGCCTCTATATCTGGTGGCTACACCTTC. Amino acid sequence: CASSPGTASISGGYTF.

The rearrangement links TRBV4-3 to TRBJ1-6; no reliable D call. The CDR3 has 14 amino acids. Trimming cost V 1 base and J 10 bases, with 11 bases left between them. The germline gives CDR1 LGHNA, CDR2 YSLEER. The CDR3 loop is CASSQGLQGSPLHF. CDR3 DNA: TGCGCCAGCAGCCAAGGGCTCCAAGGCTCACCCCTCCACTTT.

This chain links TRBV18 with TRBJ2-7, with D unresolved. There are 13 residues in the CDR3. V shed 6 bases and J shed 1 base, with 10 bases lying between them. Germline CDR1 reads KGHSH; CDR2 reads LQKENI. CDR3 nucleotides: TGTGCCAGCTCCCCTCTGGATTCCTACGAGCAGTACTTC. As protein: CASSPLDSYEQYF.

The chain links TRBV19 to TRBJ2-3; unclear D gene. CDR3 length: 16 amino acids. The germline CDR1 and CDR2 sequences are LNHDA and SQIVND (reference sequence). V lost 2 bases to trimming and J lost 1 base, with 13 bases between them. The CDR3 sequence: CASSIKRRAGTDTQYF. The CDR3 DNA reads TGTGCCAGTAGTATAAAACGAAGAGCAGGCACAGATACGCAGTATTTT.

With regard to this clone: The same CDR3 arises from other DNA sequences in this sample as well. The chain couples TRBV12-3 or TRBV12-4 to TRBJ2-1, with D unclear. The CDR3 runs 11 residues. Trimming removed 3 bases from V and 8 bases from J, with 5 bases in between. The CDR3 is CASSLLDEQFF. DNA of the CDR3: TGTGCCAGCAGTTTGTTAGATGAGCAGTTCTTC.

This rearrangement joins TRBV9 to TRBJ2-7, with unresolved D. The V and J ends lost 1 base and 4 bases respectively, with 6 bases between them. The CDR3 runs to 12 residues. Germline lookup yields CDR1 SGDLS and CDR2 YYNGEE. The CDR3 DNA follows: TGTGCCAGCAGCGTATTAGGGTACGAGCAGTACTTC. Translation: CASSVLGYEQYF.

The gene calls are TRBV6-2 or TRBV6-3 and TRBJ1-1; D is ambiguous. Deletions cut 2 bases from V and 5 bases from J, with 18 bases between. The germline V gene encodes CDR1 MNHEY and CDR2 SVGEGT. The CDR3 length is 16 residues. For the CDR3, the DNA is TGTGCCAGCAGTTACCCCTCAGCCGGGGTGGAAACTGAAGCTTTCTTT. This encodes CASSYPSAGVETEAFF.

J is TRBJ2-1 and V is TRBV7-9, with D unresolved. V lost 3 bases, J lost 6 bases, and 9 bases lay in between. There are 13 residues in the CDR3. In germline, CDR1 is SEHNR, CDR2 FQNEAQ (reference sequence). The CDR3 DNA is TGTGCCAGCAGCTTTAGGCTACCCAATGAGCAGTTCTTC. Encoded protein: CASSFRLPNEQFF. The full variable domain, its missing parts supplied by reference TRBV7-9 and TRBJ2-1, is DTGVSQNPRHKITKRGQNVTFRCDPISEHNRLYWYRQTLGQGPEFLTYFQNEAQLEKSRLLSDRFSAERPKGSFSTLEIQRTEQGDSAMYLCASSFRLPNEQFFGPGTRLTVL.

The V and J genes are TRBV7-6 and TRBJ2-2; D gene ambiguous. The CDR3 contains 15 residues. V was clipped by 4 bases and J by 2 bases, with 11 bases between them. CDR1 SGHVS and CDR2 FNYEAQ come from the germline V gene. CDR3 sequence reads: CASSSPASNTGELFF. The CDR3 DNA follows: TGTGCCAGCAGCTCCCCAGCGTCTAACACCGGGGAGCTGTTTTTT.

This chain uses TRBV10-3 with TRBJ1-5; TRBD1 matches at 7 bases. This CDR3 is 16 amino acids long. V lost 2 bases to trimming and J lost 3 bases; unmatched junction nucleotides: 7. The V gene's germline CDR1 is ENHRY and CDR2 SYGVKD. The CDR3 spells CAISEPTGAANQPQHF. CDR3 DNA sequence: TGTGCCATCAGTGAGCCTACAGGGGCGGCCAATCAGCCCCAGCATTTT.

This chain joins TRBV6-6 and TRBJ2-3, with D tentatively TRBD1 (6 bases). The CDR3 extends over 15 amino acids. V was clipped by 5 bases and J by 2 bases, with 14 bases between them. Germline values: CDR1 MNHNY, CDR2 SVGAGI (reference sequence). In DNA, the CDR3 is TGTGCCAGCAGTGGGGACATCATCTTCACAGATACGCAGTATTTT. Protein product: CASSGDIIFTDTQYF.

This rearrangement joins TRBV7-8 to TRBJ1-6; TRBD1 matches 7 bases. The germline V gene encodes CDR1 SGHVS and CDR2 FQNEAQ. CDR3 length equals 16 residues. The ends lost 2 bases at V and 9 bases at J; junction bases unmatched: 10. This chain's CDR3 is CASSLSFEGAGSPLHF. DNA for the CDR3: TGTGCCAGCAGCTTAAGTTTTGAGGGGGCCGGTTCACCCCTCCACTTT.

This clone was detected a few times. V gene TRBV4-3 combines with J gene TRBJ1-1; D not resolved. The CDR3 has 15 residues. The germline CDR1 and CDR2 sequences are LGHNA and YSLEER. The V and J ends lost 7 bases and 1 base respectively, with 16 bases between them. CDR3 nucleotide sequence: TGCGCCAGCAAAACCGGACCAACAACGAACACTGAAGCTTTCTTT. Translated, it gives CASKTGPTTNTEAFF.

The chain carries TRBV7-8 and TRBJ2-5; TRBD2 agrees at 7 bases. The CDR3 covers 13 residues. Germline V gene lookup returns CDR1 SGHVS and CDR2 FQNEAQ. J lost 1 base, V lost 7 bases, and 3 bases had no gene match. The CDR3 DNA is TGTGCCAGCACCCCGGGGGGCCAAGAGACCCAGTACTTC. Protein product: CASTPGGQETQYF.

The chain joins TRBV5-1 to TRBJ2-3; D assignment may be TRBD1 or TRBD2 (6 bases each). The CDR3 length is 16 residues. Trimming removed 4 bases from V and 5 bases from J, with 20 bases in between. The germline V gene has CDR1 SGHRS and CDR2 YFSETQ. For the CDR3, the DNA is TGCGCCAGCAGCCTGATTCCTAGCGAGGGGGGAGATACGCAGTATTTT. Amino acid sequence: CASSLIPSEGGDTQYF.

The chain uses TRBV5-4 and TRBJ1-2; D is possibly TRBD1 (5 bases). The germline gives CDR1 SGHNT, CDR2 YYREEE (reference sequence). Deletions cut 6 bases from V and 6 bases from J, with 18 bases between. This CDR3 region has 14 residues. The CDR3 sequence is CASNKIGVGDGYTF. In DNA, the CDR3 is TGTGCCAGCAACAAAATAGGGGTGGGAGATGGCTACACCTTC.

CDR3 nucleotides: TGTGCCAGCAGCCTGACGGCAGGGCCCACGGGTTCACCCCTCCACTTT. Translating it yields CASSLTAGPTGSPLHF. The rearrangement uses TRBV11-2 and TRBJ1-6; tentatively, D is TRBD1 (5 bases). Germline assignment: CDR1 SGHAT and CDR2 FQNNGV. The CDR3 totals 16 residues. V was cut by 5 bases and J by 9 bases, with 20 bases left in between.

The chain combines TRBV6-2 or TRBV6-3 with TRBJ2-7; 7 bases line up with TRBD1. Germline CDR1 MNHEY, CDR2 SVGEGT. The CDR3 runs to 15 residues. The V and J ends lost 0 bases and 5 bases, in that order; junction bases with no gene match: 7. CDR3 DNA: TGTGCCAGCAGTTACTCTGGGACAGACAACCACGAGCAGTACTTC. Its translation: CASSYSGTDNHEQYF.

The chain carries TRBV6-4 and TRBJ1-1; 7 bases map to TRBD1. Germline CDR1 is MRHNA and CDR2 is SNTAGT. The CDR3 runs to 15 residues. V shed 7 bases and J 4 bases; nucleotides not matched to a gene: 12. CDR3 DNA: TGTGCCAGCACTTTAAGGGGGCCCATGGTCACTGAAGCTTTCTTT. Amino acid sequence: CASTLRGPMVTEAFF.

The rearrangement joins TRBV5-1 to TRBJ1-1, with a tentative D call TRBD1 (5 bases). Germline loops: CDR1 SGHRS, CDR2 YFSETQ. Trimming removed 4 bases at V and 6 bases at J, with 16 bases between. This CDR3 has 14 residues. CDR3 residues: CASSLGGVMAEAFF. CDR3 DNA: TGCGCCAGCAGCCTGGGGGGGGTGATGGCTGAAGCTTTCTTT.

The chain combines TRBV24-1 with TRBJ2-2; D remains ambiguous. Germline CDR1 is KGHDR and CDR2 is SFDVKD. This CDR3 is 15 amino acids long. V dropped 5 bases and J dropped 0 bases, with 9 bases sitting between them. CDR3 nucleotides: TGTGCCACCAGTGTCGGTAGGGCGAACACCGGGGAGCTGTTTTTT. Its translation: CATSVGRANTGELFF.

The chain joins TRBV2 to TRBJ2-1; no firm D call. The CDR3 loop spans 13 amino acids. Deletions cut 3 bases from V and 4 bases from J, with 7 bases between. Germline loops: CDR1 SNHLY, CDR2 FYNNEI. This CDR3 is CASSDYLYNEQFF. DNA for the CDR3: TGTGCCAGCAGTGACTACTTATACAATGAGCAGTTCTTC.